This T cell receptor beta chain was documented in a study of blood T cell repertoires in COVID-19. Turning to the study itself: COVID-19 samples collected from the United States, Italy and Spain covered acute and convalescent phases. T cells, B-cell-depleted T cells, or PBMCs supplied cDNA or gDNA.

Study processing details: Amplification of reference gene primers provided the estimated nucleated cell counts. The protocol was immunoSEQ multiplex PCR, while the TCRdb copy is restricted to in-frame clones and leaves out a portion. The DNA gave D and trimming, while V, J and clone size come from that table. Among approximately 80,000 clones listed, about 76% were seen once. Germline CDR1 reads GTSNPN; CDR2 reads SVGIG (reference sequence). J was trimmed by 1 base and V by 3 bases; bases with no gene match: 4. CDR3 size: 14 residues. The sample consisted of peripheral blood. This rearrangement joins TRBV30 to TRBJ2-7; 9 bases align to TRBD1. This receptor was identified in a man at least 80 years old with acute or convalescent COVID-19. CDR3 nucleotide sequence: TGTGCCTGGAGCCGGGACAGGGCATCCTACGAGCAGTACTTC. It specifies CAWSRDRASYEQYF.